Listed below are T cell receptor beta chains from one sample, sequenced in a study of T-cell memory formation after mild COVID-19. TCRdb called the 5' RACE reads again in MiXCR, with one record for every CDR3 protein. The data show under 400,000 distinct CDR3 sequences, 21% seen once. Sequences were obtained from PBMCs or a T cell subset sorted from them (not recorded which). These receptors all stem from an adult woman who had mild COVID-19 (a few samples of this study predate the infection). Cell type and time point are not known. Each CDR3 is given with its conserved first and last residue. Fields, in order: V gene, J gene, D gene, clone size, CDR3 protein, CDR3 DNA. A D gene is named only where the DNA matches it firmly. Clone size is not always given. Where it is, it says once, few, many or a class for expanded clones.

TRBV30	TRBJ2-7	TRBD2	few	CAWSVREGHYEQYF	TGTGCCTGGAGTGTACGGGAGGGCCACTACGAGCAGTACTTC
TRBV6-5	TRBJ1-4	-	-	CASGDRTAIYEKLFF	TGTGCCAGCGGGGATAGGACAGCCATCTATGAAAAACTGTTTTTT
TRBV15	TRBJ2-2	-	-	CATSGPGKADGELFF	TGTGCCACCAGCGGGCCAGGGAAGGCGGACGGGGAGCTGTTTTTT
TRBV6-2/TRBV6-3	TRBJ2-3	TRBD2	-	CASSALAGSTDTQYF	TGTGCCAGCAGTGCGCTAGCGGGCAGCACAGATACGCAGTATTTT
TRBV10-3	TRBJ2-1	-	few	CAISAGIPGVAYNEQFF	TGTGCCATCAGTGCCGGGATTCCCGGGGTCGCCTACAATGAGCAGTTCTTC
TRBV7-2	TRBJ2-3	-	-	CASSPGGGADTQYF	TGTGCCAGCAGCCCCGGCGGTGGGGCAGATACGCAGTATTTT
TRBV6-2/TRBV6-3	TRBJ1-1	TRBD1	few	CASGDRQGSMNTEAFF	TGTGCCAGCGGGGACCGACAGGGGTCAATGAACACTGAAGCTTTCTTT
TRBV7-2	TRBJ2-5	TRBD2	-	CASSVGLAGGRETQYF	TGTGCCAGCAGCGTCGGACTAGCGGGAGGTCGAGAGACCCAGTACTTC
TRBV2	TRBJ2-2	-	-	CASSVSGELFF	TGTGCCAGCAGTGTTTCCGGGGAGCTGTTTTTT
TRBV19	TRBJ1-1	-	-	CASSNAGSTEAFF	TGTGCCAGTAGTAACGCCGGCAGCACTGAAGCTTTCTTT
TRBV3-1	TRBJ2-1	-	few	CASSPQPSTRYNEQFF	TGTGCCAGCAGCCCCCAGCCGTCCACAAGGTACAATGAGCAGTTCTTC
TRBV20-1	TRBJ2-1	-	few	CSARDPPRRDNEQFF	TGCAGTGCTAGAGATCCCCCTCGCCGGGACAATGAGCAGTTCTTC
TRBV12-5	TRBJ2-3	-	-	CASGLVVSPRVEAQYF	TGTGCTAGTGGTTTGGTAGTAAGCCCTCGGGTTGAGGCGCAGTATTTT
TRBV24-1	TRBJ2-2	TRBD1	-	CATSDLPTGIHSGELFF	TGTGCCACCAGTGATCTCCCGACAGGGATCCATTCCGGGGAGCTGTTTTTT
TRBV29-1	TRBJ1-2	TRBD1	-	CSVLDRVGYTF	TGCAGCGTCCTGGACAGGGTCGGCTACACCTTC
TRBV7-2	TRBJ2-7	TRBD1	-	CASTERQGVYEQYF	TGTGCCAGCACCGAGAGACAGGGGGTCTACGAGCAGTACTTC
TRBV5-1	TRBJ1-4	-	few	CASSGDYGKLFF	TGCGCCAGCAGCGGGGACTACGGAAAACTGTTTTTT
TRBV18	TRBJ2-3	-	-	CASLASTDTQYF	TGTGCCAGCTTGGCCTCCACAGATACGCAGTATTTT
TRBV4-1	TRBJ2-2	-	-	CASSRYLIGPTHSNTGELFF	TGCGCCAGCAGCCGATACCTTATAGGGCCTACTCACTCGAACACCGGGGAGCTGTTTTTT
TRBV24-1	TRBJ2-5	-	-	CATSDWAGSQQETQYF	TGTGCCACCAGTGATTGGGCAGGGAGCCAACAAGAGACCCAGTACTTC
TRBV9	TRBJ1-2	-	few	CASSPTTDLGYGYTF	TGTGCCAGCAGCCCAACGACGGATCTCGGCTATGGCTACACCTTC
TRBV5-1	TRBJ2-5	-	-	CASRLKSGQETQYF	TGCGCCAGCAGACTAAAATCGGGACAAGAGACCCAGTACTTC
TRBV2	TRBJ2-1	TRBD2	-	CASSWWRGDYNEQFF	TGTGCCAGCAGTTGGTGGCGGGGGGACTACAATGAGCAGTTCTTC
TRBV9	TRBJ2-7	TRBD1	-	CASSAGQHSYEQYF	TGTGCCAGCAGCGCGGGACAGCACTCCTACGAGCAGTACTTC
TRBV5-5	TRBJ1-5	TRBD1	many	CASSRDRANSNQPQHF	TGTGCCAGCAGCCGGGACAGGGCTAATAGCAATCAGCCCCAGCATTTT
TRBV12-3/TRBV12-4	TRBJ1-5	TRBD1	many	CASSRQGAREQPQHF	TGTGCCAGCAGCAGACAGGGGGCGCGGGAACAGCCCCAGCATTTT
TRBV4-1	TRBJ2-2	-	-	CASSQKRGGEWNTGELFF	TGCGCCAGCAGCCAAAAAAGAGGGGGGGAGTGGAACACCGGGGAGCTGTTTTTT
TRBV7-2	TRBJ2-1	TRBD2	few	CASSLHVAGYNEQFF	TGTGCCAGCAGCCTCCATGTAGCGGGGTACAATGAGCAGTTCTTC
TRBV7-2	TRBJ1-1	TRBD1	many	CASSSRDRNTEAFF	TGTGCCAGCAGCTCCCGGGACAGGAACACTGAAGCTTTCTTT